Detailed here is one T cell receptor beta chain. Its antigen is undetermined. This CDR3 has 16 residues. Trimming took off 5 bases at V and 4 bases at J, with 17 bases between the two ends. The V gene's germline CDR1 is ENHRY and CDR2 SYGVKD. Bulk tumor genomic DNA served as template, at around 600 ng per sample. Several far-apart biopsies were taken per primary tumor during surgery. These patients got curative surgery after being newly diagnosed with untreated non-small cell lung cancer. Surgery with curative intent was being performed on the donors, who were newly diagnosed non-small cell lung cancer patients. TCR beta CDR3 amplification used multiplex PCR with 32 V and 13 J primers. TCRdb recomputed calls from the multiplex PCR reads with MiXCR, one row per CDR3 protein. The sample contains over 20,000 distinct CDR3 sequences, 28% of which appear only once. The source of the sample is a study of immune heterogeneity within non-small cell lung tumors. Study as a whole: Of the tumors, 4 were squamous cell, around 9 non-squamous, and 1 not otherwise specified. Study-wide findings and caveats: Local tumor mutational burden and local T-cell repertoire clonality showed a moderate significant correlation, R roughly 0.35. Identical dominant CDR3 beta clonotypes were found repeatedly across the tumor sites of a single patient, and these appeared alongside high-frequency clones that were unique to particular tumor locations.

This clonotype was obtained from a man aged 40-49 years with non-small cell lung cancer. This chain uses TRBV10-3 with TRBJ2-2, with a possible D match to TRBD1 (6 bases). The sample comprised lung tumor tissue. In DNA, the CDR3 is TGTGCCATCAGTCGGGCCCGGGACACCCCCACCGGGGAGCTGTTTTTT. Translating it yields CAISRARDTPTGELFF.